This TCR beta chain was observed in a study of identical twins. TCRdb ran MiXCR on the 5' RACE reads and lists one entry per CDR3 protein. This table has 1.5 million to 2 million distinct CDR3 sequences, less than 40% appearing once. Trimming removed 0 bases at V and 5 bases at J, with 9 bases between. The CDR3 is made up of 14 amino acids. CDR1 LGHNA and CDR2 YNFKEQ come from the germline V gene. The receptor comes from a newborn girl in good health. Sequenced material: cord blood. The gene calls are TRBV4-2 and TRBJ2-3; possible D gene TRBD2, 5 bases. The CDR3 sequence: CASSQDLAGDTQYF. CDR3 nucleotides: TGTGCCAGCAGCCAAGACCTAGCTGGAGATACGCAGTATTTT.